This is a list of T cell receptor beta chains from one sample in a study of graft-versus-host responses after intestinal transplantation. Some clones are missing from TCRdb's copy, which holds only in-frame ones; the method was immunoSEQ multiplex PCR. The sample yields under 30,000 clones, more than 80% seen once. Sequenced here: PBMCs, sampled 18 days after transplant. These receptors came from a human patient who received an intestinal transplant, so some T cells may come from the graft donor. Each CDR3 is given with its conserved first and last residue. Fields, in order: D gene, clone size, J gene, V gene, CDR3 length, CDR3 DNA, CDR3 protein. D genes are given only for firm matches. Some rows have no size entry. The others give once, few or many, or a class for an expanded clone.

D gene: TRBD1; clone size: once; J gene: TRBJ2-1; V gene: TRBV27; CDR3 length: 16; CDR3 DNA: TGTGCCAGCAGTTTCCAAACAGGGGAATCCTACAATGAGCAGTTCTTC; CDR3 protein: CASSFQTGESYNEQFF
D gene: TRBD2; clone size: NA; J gene: TRBJ2-7; V gene: TRBV4-1; CDR3 length: 16; CDR3 DNA: TGCGCCAGCAGCCAAGTACTAGCGGGGGGTTCCTACGAGCAGTACTTC; CDR3 protein: CASSQVLAGGSYEQYF
D gene: NA; clone size: NA; J gene: TRBJ2-1; V gene: TRBV7-9; CDR3 length: 16; CDR3 DNA: TGTGCCAGCAGCTTCCTGGGTCCGAGCTCCTACAATGAGCAGTTCTTC; CDR3 protein: CASSFLGPSSYNEQFF
D gene: TRBD2; clone size: NA; J gene: TRBJ2-5; V gene: TRBV11-2; CDR3 length: 16; CDR3 DNA: TGTGCCAGCAGTATTCGCCGACTAGCGGGGGGAGAGACCCAGTACTTC; CDR3 protein: CASSIRRLAGGETQYF
D gene: NA; clone size: NA; J gene: TRBJ1-5; V gene: TRBV5-1; CDR3 length: 18; CDR3 DNA: TGCGCCAGCAGCTTGGCTGGGGAACAGAAAGATAGCAATCAGCCCCAGCATTTT; CDR3 protein: CASSLAGEQKDSNQPQHF
D gene: NA; clone size: once; J gene: TRBJ2-3; V gene: TRBV7-3; CDR3 length: 13; CDR3 DNA: TGTGCCAGCAGCTCCCCGCAGGATAATACGCAGTATTTT; CDR3 protein: CASSSPQDNTQYF
D gene: NA; clone size: NA; J gene: TRBJ2-1; V gene: TRBV30; CDR3 length: 12; CDR3 DNA: TGTGCCTGGAACCCGACAGGCGGGGAGCAGTTCTTC; CDR3 protein: CAWNPTGGEQFF
D gene: NA; clone size: NA; J gene: TRBJ2-7; V gene: TRBV7-9; CDR3 length: 13; CDR3 DNA: TGTGCCAGTACGACAGTAAACCCCTACGAGCAGTACTTC; CDR3 protein: CASTTVNPYEQYF
D gene: TRBD2; clone size: NA; J gene: TRBJ2-7; V gene: TRBV7-2; CDR3 length: 14; CDR3 DNA: TGTGCCAGCAGTCAGGACCGGGGGGGTTACGAGCAGTACTTC; CDR3 protein: CASSQDRGGYEQYF
D gene: NA; clone size: NA; J gene: TRBJ1-2; V gene: TRBV5-4; CDR3 length: 15; CDR3 DNA: TGTGCCAGCAGCTTGTCGGGTATTGACCTGCGGGGCTACACCTTC; CDR3 protein: CASSLSGIDLRGYTF
D gene: NA; clone size: NA; J gene: TRBJ2-6; V gene: TRBV6-1; CDR3 length: 15; CDR3 DNA: TGTGCCAGCAGGAAAGGGGGGACTGGGGCCAACGTCCTGACTTTC; CDR3 protein: CASRKGGTGANVLTF
D gene: TRBD2; clone size: NA; J gene: TRBJ2-3; V gene: TRBV29-1; CDR3 length: 16; CDR3 DNA: TGCAGCGTTGAAGGATACAGGCTAGCGGAGACAGATACGCAGTATTTT; CDR3 protein: CSVEGYRLAETDTQYF
D gene: TRBD2; clone size: once; J gene: TRBJ2-3; V gene: TRBV4-2; CDR3 length: 17; CDR3 DNA: TGTGCCAGCAGCGCGGATACCGGGACTAGCGGCGCAGATACGCAGTATTTT; CDR3 protein: CASSADTGTSGADTQYF
D gene: NA; clone size: NA; J gene: TRBJ1-1; V gene: TRBV6-5; CDR3 length: 14; CDR3 DNA: TGTGCCAGCAGTTACTCGATTGTGAACACTGAAGCTTTCTTT; CDR3 protein: CASSYSIVNTEAFF
D gene: NA; clone size: once; J gene: TRBJ2-1; V gene: TRBV9; CDR3 length: 15; CDR3 DNA: TGTGCCAGCAGCGTTTTCCTGGCGACCTACAATGAGCAGTTCTTC; CDR3 protein: CASSVFLATYNEQFF
D gene: NA; clone size: NA; J gene: TRBJ2-1; V gene: TRBV15; CDR3 length: 14; CDR3 DNA: TGTGCCACCAGTCTGGCCCAAAATCCCTCGGTGCAGTTCTTC; CDR3 protein: CATSLAQNPSVQFF
D gene: NA; clone size: once; J gene: TRBJ2-1; V gene: TRBV4-1; CDR3 length: 14; CDR3 DNA: TGCGCCAGCAGCCAAGGACAGGGAGGGAATGAGCAGTTCTTC; CDR3 protein: CASSQGQGGNEQFF
D gene: NA; clone size: NA; J gene: TRBJ1-2; V gene: TRBV29-1; CDR3 length: 13; CDR3 DNA: TGCAGCGTTGAGGAGCACGTTAACTATGGCTACACCTTC; CDR3 protein: CSVEEHVNYGYTF
D gene: TRBD2; clone size: NA; J gene: TRBJ2-3; V gene: TRBV15; CDR3 length: 19; CDR3 DNA: TGTGCCACCAGCTTCCCCCTTGGACTAGCGGGGGGCCAGGGAGATACGCAGTATTTT; CDR3 protein: CATSFPLGLAGGQGDTQYF
D gene: TRBD2; clone size: once; J gene: TRBJ2-2; V gene: TRBV29-1; CDR3 length: 14; CDR3 DNA: TGCAGCGCAGGTCAGCCGGGAGGGGCCGGGGAGCTGTTTTTT; CDR3 protein: CSAGQPGGAGELFF
D gene: NA; clone size: NA; J gene: TRBJ2-6; V gene: TRBV4-1; CDR3 length: 14; CDR3 DNA: TGCGCCAGCAGCCAAGAACAGGTCGACAACGTCCTGACTTTC; CDR3 protein: CASSQEQVDNVLTF
D gene: TRBD1; clone size: once; J gene: TRBJ1-2; V gene: TRBV7-6; CDR3 length: 12; CDR3 DNA: TGTGCCAGCAGCTCCACAGGGGATGGCTACACCTTC; CDR3 protein: CASSSTGDGYTF
D gene: TRBD1; clone size: NA; J gene: TRBJ1-2; V gene: TRBV27; CDR3 length: 15; CDR3 DNA: TGTGCCAGCAGTTTGGGGGGGACAGGGGAGCTGGGCTACACCTTC; CDR3 protein: CASSLGGTGELGYTF
D gene: NA; clone size: NA; J gene: TRBJ2-5; V gene: TRBV28; CDR3 length: 17; CDR3 DNA: TGTGCCAGCAGTTCTCGCCGCATTAATAGCCACCAAGAGACCCAGTACTTC; CDR3 protein: CASSSRRINSHQETQYF
D gene: TRBD1; clone size: NA; J gene: TRBJ2-5; V gene: TRBV4-1; CDR3 length: 15; CDR3 DNA: TGCGCCAGCAGCCAAGAAACAGGGGCAGGAGAGACCCAGTACTTC; CDR3 protein: CASSQETGAGETQYF
D gene: NA; clone size: NA; J gene: TRBJ1-3; V gene: TRBV7-9; CDR3 length: 19; CDR3 DNA: TGTGCCAGCAGCTCAGAACAGGGCCCAACTTCAACCTCTGGAAACACCATATATTTT; CDR3 protein: CASSSEQGPTSTSGNTIYF
D gene: TRBD1; clone size: NA; J gene: TRBJ1-2; V gene: TRBV10-3; CDR3 length: 15; CDR3 DNA: TGTGCCATCAGTGAGCGGGTGGACAGGGGGTATGGCTACACCTTC; CDR3 protein: CAISERVDRGYGYTF
D gene: NA; clone size: NA; J gene: TRBJ1-3; V gene: TRBV6-5; CDR3 length: 14; CDR3 DNA: TGTGCCAGCAGTTACTCCTCAGGGGCAAACACCATATATTTT; CDR3 protein: CASSYSSGANTIYF
D gene: TRBD1; clone size: NA; J gene: TRBJ1-1; V gene: TRBV6-5; CDR3 length: 12; CDR3 DNA: TGTGCCAGCAGTCGACAGGGCACTGAAGCTTTCTTT; CDR3 protein: CASSRQGTEAFF
D gene: TRBD1; clone size: NA; J gene: TRBJ2-6; V gene: TRBV25-1; CDR3 length: 14; CDR3 DNA: TGTGCCAGCAGCGACAGGGCGGGGGCCAACGTCCTGACTTTC; CDR3 protein: CASSDRAGANVLTF
D gene: NA; clone size: few; J gene: TRBJ1-2; V gene: TRBV6-6; CDR3 length: 16; CDR3 DNA: TGTGCCAGCACCCTTGCCTCGGTGGGGGACTTTTCGGGCTACACCTTC; CDR3 protein: CASTLASVGDFSGYTF
D gene: TRBD2; clone size: NA; J gene: TRBJ2-1; V gene: TRBV5-6; CDR3 length: 12; CDR3 DNA: TGTGCCAGCAGCCTCGGGGAGGGTGAGCAGTTCTTC; CDR3 protein: CASSLGEGEQFF
D gene: NA; clone size: NA; J gene: TRBJ1-1; V gene: TRBV19; CDR3 length: 14; CDR3 DNA: TGTGCCAGTAGTTACAGGGATTTTGGCACTGAAGCTTTCTTT; CDR3 protein: CASSYRDFGTEAFF
D gene: TRBD1; clone size: NA; J gene: TRBJ1-1; V gene: TRBV6-1; CDR3 length: 14; CDR3 DNA: TGTGCCAGCAGTGGGCGAGGGGGCCCCGATGAAGCTTTCTTT; CDR3 protein: CASSGRGGPDEAFF
D gene: NA; clone size: NA; J gene: TRBJ2-5; V gene: TRBV6-5; CDR3 length: 14; CDR3 DNA: TGTGCCAGCAGCCCTCGTTGGGGTAAAGAGACCCAGTACTTC; CDR3 protein: CASSPRWGKETQYF
D gene: NA; clone size: NA; J gene: TRBJ1-1; V gene: TRBV5-1; CDR3 length: 11; CDR3 DNA: TGCGCCAGCAGCTTGGGGGGCGAAGCTTTCTTT; CDR3 protein: CASSLGGEAFF
D gene: TRBD1; clone size: once; J gene: TRBJ1-2; V gene: TRBV6-5; CDR3 length: 13; CDR3 DNA: TGTGCCAGCAGTAACAGGGGGTATCTTGACTACACCTTC; CDR3 protein: CASSNRGYLDYTF
D gene: TRBD2; clone size: few; J gene: TRBJ2-6; V gene: TRBV15; CDR3 length: 18; CDR3 DNA: TGTGCCACCAGCAGGGGACTAGCGGGCCACTCTGGGGCCAACGTCCTGACTTTC; CDR3 protein: CATSRGLAGHSGANVLTF
D gene: TRBD1; clone size: NA; J gene: TRBJ1-1; V gene: TRBV18; CDR3 length: 14; CDR3 DNA: TGTGCCAGCTCTCCAGACAGGGAGTTAACTGAAGCTTTCTTT; CDR3 protein: CASSPDRELTEAFF
D gene: NA; clone size: NA; J gene: TRBJ1-2; V gene: TRBV6-6; CDR3 length: 14; CDR3 DNA: TGTGCCAGCAGTTTAGTTGGGGAGGGCTATGGCTACACCTTC; CDR3 protein: CASSLVGEGYGYTF
D gene: NA; clone size: NA; J gene: TRBJ1-2; V gene: TRBV5-1; CDR3 length: 14; CDR3 DNA: TGCGCCAGCAGCTTGGGACAGGCCATCTATGGCTACACCTTC; CDR3 protein: CASSLGQAIYGYTF
D gene: NA; clone size: NA; J gene: TRBJ1-2; V gene: TRBV5-1; CDR3 length: 13; CDR3 DNA: TGCGCCAGCAGCTTGGATGAGGGCGATGGCTACACCTTC; CDR3 protein: CASSLDEGDGYTF
D gene: NA; clone size: NA; J gene: TRBJ2-3; V gene: TRBV10-2; CDR3 length: 13; CDR3 DNA: TGCGCCAGCAGTGCGGGGGTGGCAGATACGCAGTATTTT; CDR3 protein: CASSAGVADTQYF
D gene: NA; clone size: NA; J gene: TRBJ2-3; V gene: TRBV4-1; CDR3 length: 14; CDR3 DNA: TGCGCCAGCAGCCCCCCCCAGGGACCAGATACGCAGTATTTT; CDR3 protein: CASSPPQGPDTQYF
D gene: NA; clone size: NA; J gene: TRBJ2-7; V gene: TRBV5-4; CDR3 length: 14; CDR3 DNA: TGTGCCAGCAGCTTGGAGGGATTTACGGACGAGCAGTACTTC; CDR3 protein: CASSLEGFTDEQYF
D gene: TRBD1; clone size: NA; J gene: TRBJ1-3; V gene: TRBV19; CDR3 length: 14; CDR3 DNA: TGTGCCAGTAGTATCCGAGGACAGGGAGAAGCCATATATTTT; CDR3 protein: CASSIRGQGEAIYF
D gene: NA; clone size: NA; J gene: TRBJ2-2; V gene: TRBV7-3; CDR3 length: 16; CDR3 DNA: TGTGCCAGCAGCTTAAGAGGCCGGTTGGACCCCGGGGAGCTGTTTTTT; CDR3 protein: CASSLRGRLDPGELFF
D gene: NA; clone size: NA; J gene: TRBJ2-2; V gene: TRBV25-1; CDR3 length: 13; CDR3 DNA: TGTGCCAGCAGTCTGCGGACGACCGGGGAGCTGTTTTTT; CDR3 protein: CASSLRTTGELFF
D gene: NA; clone size: NA; J gene: TRBJ2-7; V gene: TRBV28; CDR3 length: 11; CDR3 DNA: TGTGCCACCCTATCCGAAAGCGAGCAGTACTTC; CDR3 protein: CATLSESEQYF
D gene: TRBD1; clone size: NA; J gene: TRBJ1-2; V gene: TRBV5-1; CDR3 length: 17; CDR3 DNA: TGCGCCAGCAGGACAGGGGATCGGCGGGGGGCTTTCTATGGCTACACCTTC; CDR3 protein: CASRTGDRRGAFYGYTF